This T cell receptor beta chain was obtained from a study of shared clonotypes between healthy human individuals (dated by TCRdb to 2020 to 2022). Study-wide context: The cohort comprised a couple of women and three men aged 18 to 49 years. Different laboratories and diverse techniques were used to prepare libraries and sequence TCR repertoires, to increase sequencing depth and limit assay-specific biases. To estimate repertoire size and how much clonotypes are shared between individuals, the study performed deep sequencing of blood TCR repertoires from roughly five healthy adults. Leukapheresis yielded between about 0.85 and 10 billion PBMCs per donor. For each donor, CD4 naive and CD4 memory were each run on three plates, CD8 naive on two plates, and CD8 memory on one plate.

TCR CDR3 regions were amplified from genomic DNA by multiplex PCR using the deep immunoSEQ assay. For each cell subset, the extracted genomic DNA was distributed evenly across all wells of several immunoSEQ 96-well plates, and each plate served as one replicate. For sorted subsets, each replicate PCR was loaded with 200 to 250 ng genomic DNA, equivalent to 25,000 to 30,000 T cell genomes. The purified libraries were quantified using a Qubit 3.0 fluorometer, sized with a Bioanalyzer 2100, and then quantified again using the KAPA Library Quantification kit. Every immunoSEQ 96-well plate was sequenced on a dedicated single-read 150-cycle Illumina NextSeq 550 flow cell. Per the source publication's procedure: Because only junctional sequences without quality scores were contained in the immunoSEQ output, filtering matching that applied to full-length reads could not be performed. To assign V/J genes and CDR3, sequences were annotated using PyIR, a Python wrapper for IgBLAST v1.9, with IMGT germline references. Reads were removed for weak V/J assignments (E-value above 1e-6), missing CDR3, stop codons, out-of-frame junctions, or ambiguous translated residues. V3J clonotypes were defined as sequences sharing the same inferred V gene, J gene, and CDR3 amino acid sequence. The percentage overlap between two repertoires was calculated by dividing the number of shared unique clonotypes by the size of the smaller repertoire. RTK rarefaction, the Chao1 estimator, and Recon v2.1 estimates of unobserved clonotypes were used to assess repertoire richness. OLGA was used to compute generation probabilities for all TCRbeta clonotypes that the gDNA method yielded from a few donors. The table comes from immuneACCESS by way of TCRdb, which keeps in-frame sequences with V and J called. Part of the clones is missing from these tables; in studies checked, under half for an unresolved V gene and the rest for unknown reasons. V, J and clone size were drawn from that table, and D and trimming were deduced from the DNA. Within this sample are approximately 2,300,000 clones, with 85% to 95% of them counted one time only. The top ten constitute around 0.4% of the sample.

Healthy HIV-negative adults with no recently reported acute infections or vaccinations were included as donors. Every donor was a Caucasian adult residing in Nashville, Tennessee, USA. CD4+ T cells were enriched through magnetic negative selection, after which naive cells were positively selected on CD45RA and the remaining negative fraction served as the memory subset. After blood collection by leukapheresis, PBMCs were isolated using Ficoll-Histopaque density gradient centrifugation and then cryopreserved in the vapor phase of liquid nitrogen. Purity and quantity of every magnetically sorted T cell population were checked by analytical flow cytometry. From each sorted fraction, genomic DNA was isolated and quantified by UV absorbance on a Nanodrop 2000c. The research as a whole found: Because the study included only a small number of donors, the genetic and exposure-history diversity represented was limited. Compared with non-shared clonotypes, the clonotypes found in all four sorted-subset donors had higher generation probabilities. Approximately 5% of naive CD4, 3.5% of naive CD8, approximately 2.2% of memory CD4, and 0.4% of memory CD8 clonotypes were shared across several donors. Estimated clonotype richness was generally larger for naive than for memory subsets. Rarefaction of sorted-subset datasets indicated incomplete sequencing despite the large sequencing depth. Pairwise subsampling led to the expectation that sequencing depth would affect the degree of clonotype sharing among donors. Only blood was sampled, and tissue TCR repertoires likely differ from those in blood.

The CDR3 numbers 17 residues from cysteine through phenylalanine. This entry keeps only the CDR3 DNA: 51 bases, framed from base 1. CDR1 and CDR2, per the germline V gene (reference sequence), are SEHNR and FQNEAQ. Trimmed from V: 4 bases; trimmed from J: 5 bases; junction bases lacking a gene match: 12. Comments on this clone: Its antigen remains unidentified. Base qualities are not provided; no much larger clone lies one nucleotide away.

The receptor was derived from a man between 18 and 35 years old in good health. Some clones in this sample may be carry-over from other donors' samples. Recombination connected TRBV7-9 to TRBJ1-5, with 9 central nucleotides matching TRBD1. The sequenced sample consisted of naive CD4+ T cells from PBMCs. The cell subset or site label of this sample denotes: CD45RA+ positively selected. This receptor has the CDR3 CASSSGQGFGLDQPQHF. The nucleotides are TGTGCCAGCAGCTCCGGACAGGGGTTTGGTTTGGATCAGCCCCAGCATTTT. Supplemented by the reference TRBV7-9 and TRBJ1-5 proteins around the CDR3, the complete variable domain is DTGVSQNPRHKITKRGQNVTFRCDPISEHNRLYWYRQTLGQGPEFLTYFQNEAQLEKSRLLSDRFSAERPKGSFSTLEIQRTEQGDSAMYLCASSSGQGFGLDQPQHFGDGTRLSIL.